This is a list of T cell receptor beta chains from one sample in a study of T cells after yellow fever vaccination. In TCRdb, the 5' RACE reads were re-called with MiXCR into one record per CDR3 protein. The sample lists some 400,000 distinct CDR3 sequences, around 6.5% occurring once. Here the sequenced sample was PBMCs, taken 5 days after the yellow fever booster vaccination. The receptors derive from a man between 25 and 39 years old who received the YFV17D yellow fever vaccine. The CDR3 runs from the conserved cysteine through the conserved F or W. The D gene is left open where the match is weak. Expanded clones get a size class; other rows say once, few or many, or leave the size out.

clone_size j_call d_call v_call cdr3_aa cdr3_nt
few TRBJ2-7 TRBD1 TRBV4-3 CASSQGTGAEQYF TGCGCCAGCAGCCAGGGGACAGGGGCTGAGCAGTACTTC
. TRBJ2-1 TRBD2 TRBV2 CASGRGLAGENEQFF TGTGCCAGCGGACGGGGACTAGCGGGAGAAAATGAGCAGTTCTTC
. TRBJ1-4 . TRBV27 CASSPTWTGEKLFF TGTGCCAGCAGTCCTACTTGGACGGGAGAAAAACTGTTTTTT
few TRBJ2-7 . TRBV7-2 CASSFRQLDEQYF TGTGCCAGCAGCTTTAGGCAGCTAGACGAGCAGTACTTC
. TRBJ2-1 . TRBV21-1 CASCRLADYNEQFF TGTGCCAGCTGCCGCCTAGCGGACTACAATGAGCAGTTCTTC
many TRBJ2-7 TRBD1 TRBV20-1 CSAWDRGAEQYF TGCAGTGCTTGGGACAGGGGAGCCGAGCAGTACTTC
many TRBJ2-1 . TRBV6-2/TRBV6-3 CASSPRGGQFF TGTGCCAGCAGCCCCCGAGGGGGGCAGTTCTTC
many TRBJ2-1 . TRBV6-1 CASSPSSGNPNEQFF TGTGCCAGCAGTCCCAGTAGTGGCAATCCCAATGAGCAGTTCTTC
. TRBJ1-4 . TRBV7-2 CASSLSPRGVNEKLFF TGTGCCAGCAGCTTAAGCCCCCGGGGCGTTAATGAAAAACTGTTTTTT
. TRBJ2-1 . TRBV10-3 CAISYNYNEQFF TGTGCCATCAGTTATAACTACAATGAGCAGTTCTTC
many TRBJ1-2 . TRBV20-1 CSARSGFGYTF TGCAGTGCTAGGAGTGGGTTCGGCTACACCTTC
few TRBJ2-1 TRBD2 TRBV6-1 CASRRLAGVGNEQFF TGTGCCAGCAGGAGACTAGCGGGAGTCGGCAATGAGCAGTTCTTC
few TRBJ2-5 . TRBV7-2 CASRPILQGLETQYF TGTGCCAGCAGGCCAATCCTTCAGGGGTTGGAGACCCAGTACTTC
. TRBJ2-7 . TRBV30 CAWTRGAATYEQYF TGTGCCTGGACTCGGGGGGCAGCAACCTACGAGCAGTACTTC
many TRBJ2-3 TRBD1 TRBV12-3/TRBV12-4 CASSKRQGEGTDTQYF TGTGCCAGCAGCAAAAGACAGGGCGAGGGCACAGATACGCAGTATTTT
. TRBJ1-2 . TRBV7-2 CASSFRGYGYTF TGTGCCAGCAGCTTCCGGGGGTATGGCTACACCTTC
many TRBJ1-5 . TRBV6-1 CASSGQVNQPQHF TGTGCCAGCAGTGGACAGGTCAATCAGCCCCAGCATTTT
few TRBJ2-7 . TRBV5-1 CASTPSTSGSKEAQYF TGCGCCAGCACCCCTTCGACAAGCGGAAGTAAGGAGGCGCAGTACTTC
few TRBJ2-7 . TRBV20-1 CSATRGLGEQYF TGCAGTGCTACGCGAGGGTTGGGCGAGCAGTACTTC
. TRBJ1-4 . TRBV5-1 CASSLGLGVNEKLFF TGCGCCAGCAGCTTGGGGCTGGGGGTTAATGAAAAACTGTTTTTT
. TRBJ2-1 TRBD2 TRBV11-2 CASSPAASGSPWQFF TGTGCCAGCAGCCCAGCGGCTAGCGGGAGCCCTTGGCAGTTCTTC
few TRBJ2-7 . TRBV20-1 CSARPDYTYEQYF TGCAGTGCTAGACCCGACTATACCTACGAGCAGTACTTC
few TRBJ2-5 TRBD1 TRBV7-2 CASSLERQGDSETQYF TGTGCCAGCAGCTTAGAGAGACAGGGGGATTCGGAGACCCAGTACTTC
few TRBJ2-6 . TRBV29-1 CSVELGGANVLTF TGCAGCGTTGAACTTGGGGGGGCCAACGTCCTGACTTTC
many TRBJ2-3 . TRBV7-2 CASRRGDTQYF TGTGCCAGCAGGAGAGGAGATACGCAGTATTTT
. TRBJ1-2 . TRBV6-5 CASKSRVLSGYTF TGTGCCAGCAAAAGCAGGGTTCTTAGTGGCTACACCTTC
many TRBJ2-7 TRBD2 TRBV7-2 CASSLAGTSPYEQYF TGTGCCAGCAGCTTAGCAGGGACTAGTCCCTACGAGCAGTACTTC
many TRBJ2-1 TRBD1 TRBV9 CASSAYRGVYNEQFF TGTGCCAGCAGCGCGTACAGGGGCGTCTACAATGAGCAGTTCTTC
many TRBJ2-3 . TRBV4-3 CASSQGALRDTQYF TGCGCCAGCAGCCAAGGCGCCCTAAGAGATACGCAGTATTTT
many TRBJ2-7 . TRBV6-2/TRBV6-3 CASSYRDSEQYF TGTGCCAGCAGTTACAGGGACTCTGAGCAGTACTTC